This T cell receptor beta chain was obtained from a study of T cell responses to AZD1222 COVID-19 vaccine. At the level of the study: Second doses that came at about 4 or about 12 weeks were put together. Points from the study as a whole: Targeting of unmutated variant regions was reportedly seen in nearly half of spike-specific TCRs. Seropositive AZD1222 recipients at baseline numbered only five or six. Donors were chiefly white British, with a greater number of females, and clonal diversity was perhaps underestimated.

Here immunoSEQ multiplex PCR was the method, and the copy in TCRdb shows in-frame clones only, minus some. Of fewer than 200,000 clones listed, roughly nine tenths are singletons. A remark on this clone: Its antigen is unknown.

The TCR comes from an adult in good health. Sequenced material: peripheral blood, taken on day 0 of AZD1222 vaccination.

The DNA for the CDR3 is TGTGCCTGGAGAAAGGGGCTCGGGGAAAAACTGTTTTTT. It translates to CAWRKGLGEKLFF. The chain combines TRBV30 with TRBJ1-4; D perhaps matches TRBD1 (5 bases). The ends were cut back, 3 bases at V and 8 bases at J, with 13 bases in the middle. Looked up from germline, CDR1 is GTSNPN and CDR2 is SVGIG (reference sequence). The length of the CDR3 is 13 residues.